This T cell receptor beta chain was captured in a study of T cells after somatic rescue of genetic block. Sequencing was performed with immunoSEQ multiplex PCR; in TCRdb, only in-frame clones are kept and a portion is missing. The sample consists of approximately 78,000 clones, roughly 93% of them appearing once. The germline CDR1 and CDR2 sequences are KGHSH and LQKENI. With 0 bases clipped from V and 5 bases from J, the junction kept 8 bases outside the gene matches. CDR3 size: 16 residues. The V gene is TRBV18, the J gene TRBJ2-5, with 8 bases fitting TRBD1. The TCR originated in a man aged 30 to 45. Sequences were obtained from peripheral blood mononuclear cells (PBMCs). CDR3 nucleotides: TGTGCCAGCTCACCACCGGGCAGGGGGCGCAGGGAGACCCAGTACTTC. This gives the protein CASSPPGRGRRETQYF.